This T cell receptor beta chain is drawn from a study of neoadjuvant anti-PD-1 for oral cavity cancer (dated by TCRdb to the early 2020s). Study-wide context: Before undergoing curative-intent surgical resection, most patients got three to four biweekly nivolumab doses at 3 mg/kg. Patients with complete response, partial response or stable disease by RECIST 1.1 were defined as responders, whereas patients with progression were defined as non-responders. Patients without progression received a fourth nivolumab dose around day 43 and underwent definitive surgical resection on days 50-56. A 33% response rate was observed in the parent correlative cohort, in which about 12 patients were included.

The CDR3 sequence holds 16 residues, the cysteine and phenylalanine included. Of all the DNA, just the CDR3 is kept, 48 bases in frame from base 1. V and J lose 1 base and 4 bases, and a span of 17 bases separates them. According to the germline V gene, CDR1 reads SGHRS and CDR2 reads YFSETQ. With respect to this clone: It has no known antigen specificity. The sample holds no much larger clone one base away, and base qualities are not on file.

The time point label for this specimen denotes: before neoadjuvant nivolumab. Patients had been newly diagnosed with stage II-IVA oral cavity squamous cell carcinoma, and no prior systemic or radiation treatment had been given to the patients. The cohort was made up of patients with locally advanced, HPV-negative oral cavity squamous cell carcinoma. Peripheral blood mononuclear cells were analyzed directly, without maintenance or expansion in culture. Samples came from a longitudinal correlative study of a single-arm phase II trial of neoadjuvant nivolumab in oral cavity squamous cell carcinoma. Subject-matched pre- and post-treatment PBMCs and tumors from three responders and three non-responders underwent genomic DNA-based TCRbeta sequencing. Peripheral blood mononuclear cells were collected before nivolumab treatment and were collected again after treatment, at the time of surgery. The Maxwell RSC DNA from Cells kit was used to isolate genomic DNA from PBMCs.

PBMC libraries used mostly about 0.5 ug of input genomic DNA for deep sequencing, with six replicates per sample. Following the manufacturer's instructions, the team built TCRbeta libraries using the immunoSEQ hsTCRbeta kit. The finished libraries were brought together in one pool at approximately 3 nM, which was then read using an Illumina NovaSeq 6000 S4 flow cell. The source study handled its data this way. The immunoSEQ Analyzer was used for raw data preprocessing and quality control. The analysis was restricted to productive rearrangements, with each unique CDR3 amino acid sequence defining a clonotype. Repertoire clonality was estimated as the Gini-Simpson index, which was calculated using the R package tcR. Student's t test was used to compare Gini indices, and Pearson correlation was used to assess associations with tumor size change. This immuneACCESS table, as held by TCRdb, lists in-frame sequences with V and J called but not all clones. Of the missing ones, under half trace to an unresolved V gene in checked studies; the others have no known cause. V and J calls and clone size come straight from that table; D and trimming were deduced from the DNA. For this sample the table gives about 18,000 clones, of which over 65% were detected only once. The ten largest account for approximately 2.7% of the sample.

Broad study findings and their caveats: A higher pretreatment blood Treg/Th17 ratio correlated with both higher pretreatment blood TCRbeta clonality and lower post-treatment tumor TCRbeta clonality. Only a few patients per response group were included in the TCR analyses, and larger cohorts for validation were called for by the authors. After neoadjuvant nivolumab, non-responders showed significantly higher T cell clonality (Gini index) in PBMCs than responders did.

This specimen consisted of PBMCs, obtained before nivolumab (anti-PD-1) treatment. The sequence joins TRBV5-1 to TRBJ1-1, with TRBD1 perhaps the D gene, on 5 matching bases. The receptor comes from a person aged 35 to 85 with oral cavity squamous cell carcinoma. In nucleotides, the sequence is TGCGCCAGCAGCTTGACAGACAGTGGTAGGGGCACTGAAGCTTTCTTT. Translation gives CASSLTDSGRGTEAFF. When the CDR3 is completed using the reference TRBV5-1 and TRBJ1-1 genes on either side, the full variable domain is KAGVTQTPRYLIKTRGQQVTLSCSPISGHRSVSWYQQTPGQGLQFLFEYFSETQRNKGNFPGRFSGRQFSNSRSEMNVSTLELGDSALYLCASSLTDSGRGTEAFFGQGTRLTVV.